This T cell receptor beta chain is drawn from a study of blood T cell repertoires in COVID-19. This clone was counted many times. TCRdb's copy holds only in-frame clones and misses some; the assay was immunoSEQ multiplex PCR. The data contain about 310,000 clones, 70% to 90% of them singletons. Two negative PCRs, clearance, or symptom resolution were required of recovered Cohort 3 donors. The CDR3 covers 14 residues. Trimming cost V 2 bases and J 10 bases, with 15 bases left between them. Germline CDR1 MRHNA, CDR2 SNTAGT. The chain recombines TRBV6-4 with TRBJ2-1; maybe TRBD2 (6 bases). The receptor's source is a man younger than 40 who had recovered from COVID-19. Sequencing used PBMCs or T cells enriched from blood (not recorded which). Here the CDR3 DNA reads TGTGCCAGCAGTGACAACCCGGGAGTTGGGGAGCAGTTCTTC. Its translation: CASSDNPGVGEQFF.